This T cell receptor (beta chain) was documented in a study of post-analysis software for immune sequencing data (dated by TCRdb to between 2015 and 2017). At the level of the whole study: Recorded disease courses included relapsing-remitting, secondary progressive and progressive-relapsing multiple sclerosis, with some patients lacking subtype annotation. Patient repertoires were compared against roughly 10 previously published healthy control repertoires from donors aged 6 to 25 years. A subset of samples was prepared in parallel using single-end sample barcoding, then pooled and co-amplified after Illumina adapter ligation. On the study overall, not on this receptor specifically: Several TRBV segments, including TRBV5-6, TRBV5-1 and TRBV20-1, were significantly more frequent in patients than controls. Direct clustering with F measure showed strong co-clustering of samples prepared in the same batch, prompting a batch-effect correction. The control group was slightly older than the multiple sclerosis patient group. Multiple sclerosis patients had significantly lower normalized Chao1 diversity than controls, a result that suggests substantial peripheral T-cell clonal expansion.

The library relied on PCR. TCRdb records Illumina HiSeq 2500 as the sequencer. Unique molecular identifiers were incorporated into TCR beta cDNA libraries to reduce PCR and sequencing biases. Every 1 to 10 million input T cells yielded 500,000 or so cDNA molecules, meaning each molecule approximated one T cell. The patient libraries were prepared and sequenced with the same protocol used for the earlier healthy control dataset. Samples belonging to the same batch were prepared together, multiplexed and sequenced on a shared HiSeq lane. On the study's bioinformatics: Raw barcoded reads were processed with MIGEC, and single-read molecular identifier groups were discarded before consensus assembly and CDR3 extraction. Clonotype tables were post-analysed with VDJtools, normalizing diversity by down-sampling all datasets to the smallest sample size. Repertoire overlap clustering matched CDR3 amino acid but not nucleotide sequences to correct batch-related cross-sample contamination. TCRdb reworked the public reads: Q25 trimming with fastp, MiXCR clone assembly, productive beta chains retained. CDR3 protein duplicates are merged, each entry listing the most common genes and DNA. The V and J calls reflect TCRdb's pipeline rather than the authors' work. This sample gives 650,000 to 850,000 distinct CDR3 sequences in total; roughly half of them show up just once. About 4.8% of the sample is held by the ten biggest clonotypes.

To demonstrate the VDJtools post-analysis software, the study profiled TCR beta repertoires from the peripheral blood of 10 to 15 young patients with multiple sclerosis. Multiple sclerosis patients were children and adolescents aged roughly 6 to 15 years. The germline V gene supplies CDR1 SGHRS and CDR2 YFSETQ. The CDR3 contains 15 residues, cysteine and phenylalanine counted. Only the CDR3 part of the read is kept: 45 bases, read in frame from the first base. Details on this clonotype: Its recognized antigen is unknown. Base qualities are not provided; no much larger clone lies one nucleotide away.

Sequencing was done on a sample of blood. This receptor chain uses TRBV5-1 and TRBJ2-5, and TRBD1 matches 7 of the central bases. The J call may be mistaken, given a closer DNA end match to TRBJ2-7. The sequence was obtained from a girl aged 5-17 years with multiple sclerosis. Here is the DNA: TGCGCCAGCAGCCCCACCGGGACAGAGATCTACGAGCAGTACTTC. Its protein product is CASSPTGTEIYEQYF.